A single sample is the source of the 18 T cell receptor beta chains below, sequenced in a study of control samples from healthy donors and cancer patients. Here immunoSEQ multiplex PCR was the method, and the copy in TCRdb shows in-frame clones only, minus some. The sample yields 57,000 or so clones, around 90% seen once. Sequenced material: PBMCs. All receptors come from a man aged 60 to 69 with colorectal cancer.

This chain links TRBV3-1 (or the pseudogene TRBV3-2) with TRBJ2-1, with 9 positions matching TRBD2. V trimming: 0 bases; J trimming: 6 bases; junction bases outside the gene matches: 12. CDR1 LGHDT and CDR2 YNNKEL come from the germline V gene (reference sequence). The CDR3 has 18 amino acids. CDR3 protein: CASSQEGGLAGTSNEQFF. The CDR3 nucleotides are TGTGCCAGCAGCCAAGAGGGGGGCCTAGCGGGGACAAGCAATGAGCAGTTCTTC.

This clone appeared a single time. The rearrangement links TRBV6-5 to TRBJ1-5, with 10 bases fitting TRBD1. From germline, CDR1 is MNHEY and CDR2 SVGAGI. Trimming at V came to 9 bases and at J to 6 bases, leaving 2 bases not matched to a gene. CDR3 length: 12 amino acids. CDR3 residues: CASRTGGQPQHF. The CDR3 DNA sequence: TGTGCCAGTAGGACAGGGGGTCAGCCCCAGCATTTT.

This chain links TRBV9 with TRBJ2-7; 15 bases are a match to TRBD2. The V gene end was trimmed by 4 bases and the J gene end by 5 bases; junction bases not matched to a gene: 7. This CDR3 spans 16 amino acids. Looked up from germline, CDR1 is SGDLS and CDR2 is YYNGEE. CDR3 DNA sequence: TGTGCCAGCAGCCGAGGGACTAGCGGGGGGCAGAACGAGCAGTACTTC. Its translation is CASSRGTSGGQNEQYF. Using reference TRBV9 and TRBJ2-7 for the parts outside the CDR3, the full variable domain is DSGVTQTPKHLITATGQRVTLRCSPRSGDLSVYWYQQSLDQGLQFLIQYYNGEERAKGNILERFSAQQFPDLHSELNLSSLELGDSALYFCASSRGTSGGQNEQYFGPGTRLTVT.

The CDR3 nucleotides are TGCAGTCCCCAAGAGACCCAGTACTTC. It yields the protein CSPQETQYF. The gene calls are TRBV20-1 and TRBJ2-5; the D is unclear. Trimming took 8 bases from V and 1 from J, leaving 2 bases between them. The CDR3 has 9 amino acids. The germline V gene encodes CDR1 DFQATT and CDR2 SNEGSKA (reference sequence).

The J gene is TRBJ2-5, the V gene TRBV15; 8 bases are a match to TRBD2. The V and J ends lost 6 bases and 0 bases, in that order; junction bases with no gene match: 9. Looked up from germline, CDR1 is LNHNV and CDR2 is YYDKDF (reference sequence). This CDR3 is built from 16 residues. CDR3 DNA: TGTGCCACCAGTGTTTACGGGGGGGCGGACCAAGAGACCCAGTACTTC. Translated, it gives CATSVYGGADQETQYF.

The chain has TRBV2 and TRBJ2-5; D perhaps matches TRBD1 (5 bases). Germline V gives CDR1 SNHLY, CDR2 FYNNEI. CDR3 length: 15 amino acids. The ends were cut back, 2 bases at V and 3 bases at J, with 13 bases in the middle. CDR3 DNA sequence: TGTGCCAGCAGTGAATTGGGCCAGGGAAAAGAGACCCAGTACTTC. It specifies CASSELGQGKETQYF. The full variable domain, with the rest looked up from reference TRBV2 and TRBJ2-5, is EPEVTQTPSHQVTQMGQEVILRCVPISNHLYFYWYRQILGQKVEFLVSFYNNEISEKSEIFDDQFSVERPDGSNFTLKIRSTKLEDSAMYFCASSELGQGKETQYFGPGTRLLVL.

The chain recombines TRBV4-3 with TRBJ2-7; D gene unclear. The CDR3 has 16 residues. CDR1 is LGHNA and CDR2 is YSLEER in the germline V gene. The V and J ends lost 0 bases and 0 bases respectively, with 12 bases between them. CDR3: CASSQEMGNSSYEQYF. CDR3 nucleotide sequence: TGCGCCAGCAGCCAAGAGATGGGTAACAGCTCCTACGAGCAGTACTTC.

The chain employs TRBV5-6 and TRBJ2-2; 8 nucleotides align to TRBD1. The CDR3 extends over 15 amino acids. CDR1 and CDR2 (germline): SGHDT, YYEEEE. V lost 6 bases to trimming and J lost 0 bases; unmatched junction nucleotides: 4. The CDR3 DNA sequence: TGTGCCAGCATCCTACAGGGGGCGAACACCGGGGAGCTGTTTTTT. Protein product: CASILQGANTGELFF.

This clone was observed a handful of times. V and J are TRBV20-1 and TRBJ1-4; D may be TRBD1 (6 bases). Trimming pared 3 bases from V and 10 bases from J, leaving 12 bases between. This CDR3 has 12 residues. Germline V CDR1 and CDR2: DFQATT, SNEGSKA (reference sequence). CDR3 amino acids: CSASPKGGKLFF. The CDR3 nucleotides are TGCAGTGCTAGTCCCAAAGGGGGAAAACTGTTTTTT.

V is TRBV7-9 and J is TRBJ2-3, with D unresolved. Germline V gives CDR1 SEHNR, CDR2 FQNEAQ (reference sequence). V lost 5 bases, J lost 10 bases, and 7 bases lay in between. There are 10 residues in the CDR3. CDR3 amino acids: CASSLRAQYF. Written as DNA, the CDR3 is TGTGCCAGCAGCCTCCGTGCGCAGTATTTT.

The V and J genes are TRBV5-8 and TRBJ2-4; 12 bases line up with TRBD1. This CDR3 comprises 14 residues. V lost 3 bases and J lost 12; bases outside the gene matches: 7. Germline-derived CDR1 and CDR2 are SGHTS and YDEGEE. For the CDR3, the DNA is TGTGCCAGCAGCTCCGGGACAGGGGGCATGAATCAGTACTTC. Protein sequence: CASSSGTGGMNQYF.

The chain recombines TRBV19 with TRBJ2-3; TRBD2 matches 8 bases. Losses at the gene ends were 2 bases for V and 1 base for J; bases not matched to a gene: 2. Germline CDR1 LNHDA, CDR2 SQIVND (reference sequence). The CDR3 is 15 amino acids. As DNA, the CDR3 is TGTGCCAGTAGTATAAGGCGGGGGGGCACAGATACGCAGTATTTT. This sequence encodes CASSIRRGGTDTQYF.

The chain combines TRBV11-2 with TRBJ2-4, with 16 bases aligning to TRBD2. CDR1 and CDR2 (germline): SGHAT, FQNNGV. CDR3 length equals 19 residues. The V and J ends lost 4 bases and 1 base, in that order; junction bases with no gene match: 7. The CDR3 sequence: CASSSGLAGGPTAKNIQYF. Here the CDR3 DNA reads TGTGCCAGCAGCTCGGGACTAGCGGGGGGGCCGACCGCCAAAAACATTCAGTACTTC.

The genes are TRBV18 and TRBJ2-7, with a tentative D call TRBD1 (6 bases). The CDR3 has 14 amino acids. V was clipped by 4 bases and J by 1 base, with 11 bases between them. Germline assignment: CDR1 KGHSH and CDR2 LQKENI. This CDR3 is CASSRQGPSYEQYF. The CDR3 DNA follows: TGTGCCAGCTCACGGCAGGGGCCTTCCTACGAGCAGTACTTC.

The V gene is TRBV3-1 (or the pseudogene TRBV3-2), the J gene TRBJ2-3; tentative D call: TRBD1 (5 bases). Germline lookup yields CDR1 LGHDT and CDR2 YNNKEL (reference sequence). The CDR3 covers 12 residues. The V end was cut by 6 bases, the J end by 1 base, with 5 bases between. The CDR3 here is CASRQGTDTQYF. DNA for the CDR3: TGTGCCAGCAGACAGGGCACAGATACGCAGTATTTT.

The chain has TRBV5-8 and TRBJ2-3; D is perhaps TRBD1 (6 bases). The V end was cut by 4 bases, the J end by 1 base, with 13 bases between. Germline-derived CDR1 and CDR2 are SGHTS and YDEGEE. CDR3 size: 15 residues. The CDR3 reads CASSPLGAGTDTQYF. The CDR3 nucleotides read TGTGCCAGCAGCCCGCTGGGGGCGGGCACAGATACGCAGTATTTT.

This clone was observed a single time. The CDR3 coding sequence is TGTGCCAGCAGCTTACGGACTAACTACAATGAGCAGTTCTTC. Residues: CASSLRTNYNEQFF. The V call is TRBV7-3, the J call TRBJ2-1, with a weak D call TRBD2 (6 bases). V dropped 2 bases and J dropped 3 bases, with 8 bases sitting between them. The length of the CDR3 is 14 residues. CDR1 is SGHTA, CDR2 FQGTGA, per germline.

The V and J genes are TRBV6-5 and TRBJ1-3; no firm D call. Trimming pared 4 bases from V and 1 base from J, leaving 11 bases between. Per germline, CDR1 MNHEY and CDR2 SVGAGI. The CDR3 consists of 15 residues. CDR3 amino acids: CASSLKGSSGNTIYF. The CDR3 DNA follows: TGTGCCAGCAGTTTGAAGGGAAGTTCTGGAAACACCATATATTTT.